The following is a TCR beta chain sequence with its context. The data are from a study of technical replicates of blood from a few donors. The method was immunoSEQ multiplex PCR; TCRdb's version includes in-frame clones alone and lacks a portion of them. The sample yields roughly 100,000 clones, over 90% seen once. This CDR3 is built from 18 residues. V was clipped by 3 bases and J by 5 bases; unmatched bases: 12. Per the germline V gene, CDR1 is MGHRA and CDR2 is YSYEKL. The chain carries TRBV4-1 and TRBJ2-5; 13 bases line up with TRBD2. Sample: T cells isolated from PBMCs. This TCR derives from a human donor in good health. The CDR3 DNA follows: TGCGCCAGCAGCCATGGACTAGCGGGAGTTCTGAAGATCGAGACCCAGTACTTC. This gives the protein CASSHGLAGVLKIETQYF.